A selection of T cell receptor beta chains follows, all from one sample in a study of graft-versus-host responses after intestinal transplantation. This table comes from immunoSEQ multiplex PCR, and its TCRdb copy is limited to in-frame clones, with some not included. The table includes about 40,000 clones, about 90% detected once. Sequencing was performed on PBMCs, taken 300 to 330 days after intestinal transplant. These receptors all stem from a human patient who received an intestinal transplant, so some T cells may come from the graft donor. The CDR3 runs from the conserved cysteine through the conserved F or W. D genes are given only for firm matches. Expanded clones get a size class; other rows say once, few or many, or leave the size out.

TRBD1	TRBV5-1	TRBJ1-2	.	CASSYGQGGYTF	TGCGCCAGCAGCTACGGACAGGGAGGCTACACCTTC
.	TRBV11-2	TRBJ1-3	.	CASSLSSGAGNTIYF	TGTGCCAGCAGCTTATCGTCTGGCGCTGGAAACACCATATATTTT
.	TRBV28	TRBJ1-4	.	CASALAGREVEKLFF	TGTGCCAGCGCTTTGGCGGGCAGGGAAGTTGAAAAACTGTTTTTT
TRBD1	TRBV9	TRBJ2-1	once	CASSLHTGAEQFF	TGTGCCAGCAGCCTTCACACAGGGGCTGAGCAGTTCTTC
TRBD2	TRBV9	TRBJ2-7	.	CASSVAASGTIEQYF	TGTGCCAGCAGCGTAGCGGCTAGCGGGACCATCGAGCAGTACTTC
.	TRBV19	TRBJ2-2	once	CASRLEGELFF	TGTGCCAGTAGACTAGAAGGGGAGCTGTTTTTT
TRBD2	TRBV10-2	TRBJ2-2	.	CASSESTGGLIAGELFF	TGCGCCAGCAGTGAGTCGACGGGGGGGCTGATAGCCGGGGAGCTGTTTTTT
.	TRBV19	TRBJ1-1	once	CASSIGQNTEAFF	TGTGCCAGTAGTATAGGACAGAACACTGAAGCTTTCTTT
.	TRBV11-1	TRBJ2-1	.	CASSSALRPSYNEQFF	TGTGCCAGCAGCTCCGCGCTTCGACCCTCCTACAATGAGCAGTTCTTC
TRBD1	TRBV10-2	TRBJ2-7	.	CASSRTGVGEQYF	TGCGCCAGCAGCCGGACAGGGGTCGGGGAGCAGTACTTC
.	TRBV7-9	TRBJ1-5	.	CASSSKLTQPQHF	TGTGCCAGCAGCTCCAAGTTAACTCAGCCCCAGCATTTT
TRBD1	TRBV13	TRBJ1-2	.	CASSLRDSFYGYTF	TGTGCCAGCAGCCTTAGGGACAGCTTCTATGGCTACACCTTC
.	TRBV11-2	TRBJ2-7	.	CASSLETYEQYF	TGTGCCAGCAGCTTAGAGACCTACGAGCAGTACTTC
.	TRBV19	TRBJ2-1	.	CASSIDSTSSYNEQFF	TGTGCCAGCAGTATCGACAGCACGAGCTCCTACAATGAGCAGTTCTTC
TRBD2	TRBV29-1	TRBJ2-1	.	CSVGGTSDSSYNEQFF	TGCAGCGTTGGAGGGACTAGCGATAGCTCCTACAATGAGCAGTTCTTC